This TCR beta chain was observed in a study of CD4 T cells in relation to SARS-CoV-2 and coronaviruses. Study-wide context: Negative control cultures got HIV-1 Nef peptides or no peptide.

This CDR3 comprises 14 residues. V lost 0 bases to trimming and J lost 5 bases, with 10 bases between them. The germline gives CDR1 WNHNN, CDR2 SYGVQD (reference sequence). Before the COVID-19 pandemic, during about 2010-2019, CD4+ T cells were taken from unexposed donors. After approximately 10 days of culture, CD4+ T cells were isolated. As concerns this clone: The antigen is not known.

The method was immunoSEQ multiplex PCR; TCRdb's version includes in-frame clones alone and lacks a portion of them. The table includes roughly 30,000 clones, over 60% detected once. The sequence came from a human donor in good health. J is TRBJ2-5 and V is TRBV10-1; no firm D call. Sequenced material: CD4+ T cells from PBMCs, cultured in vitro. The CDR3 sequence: CASSESRVWETQYF. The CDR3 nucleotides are TGCGCCAGCAGTGAGTCACGGGTTTGGGAGACCCAGTACTTC.